These 25 T cell receptor beta chains originate from one sample sequenced in a study of blood T cells in healthy people across ages. A sample-barcoded 5' primer and a J-beta primer mix were used in a second PCR of about 7 to 11 cycles. TCRdb redid the calling of the 5' RACE reads with MiXCR, one entry per CDR3 protein. The table lists hundreds of thousands of distinct CDR3 sequences, under 25% of them singletons. The specimen sequenced was blood. The source of these receptors is a man in his sixties or seventies in good health.

There are a few counts of this clonotype. The chain has TRBV11-2 and TRBJ2-5; 10 positions match TRBD2. Matching the DNA end better, TRBJ2-1 makes the J call doubtful. Per germline, CDR1 SGHAT and CDR2 FQNNGV. The CDR3 has 14 residues. CDR3 in amino acids: CASSLGLARFEQFF. The CDR3 DNA sequence: TGTGCCAGCAGCTTGGGACTAGCGCGTTTTGAGCAGTTCTTC.

CDR3: CASSLEGTGSIEQYF. The CDR3 DNA sequence: TGTGCCAGCAGCTTAGAGGGGACAGGGTCAATAGAGCAGTACTTC. The rearrangement uses TRBV7-9 and TRBJ2-7, with 9 bases matching TRBD1. The CDR3 is 15 amino acids. Trimming cost V 1 base and J 7 bases; bases outside gene matches: 8. CDR1 and CDR2 (germline): SEHNR, FQNEAQ (reference sequence).

The chain recombines TRBV3-1 with TRBJ1-2, with 7 bases that match TRBD1. V lost 3 bases and J lost 12; bases outside the gene matches: 10. Germline V CDR1 and CDR2: LGHDT, YNNKEL (reference sequence). This CDR3 is built from 13 residues. The CDR3 loop reads CASSHWDSAGDTF. Written as DNA, the CDR3 is TGTGCCAGCAGCCATTGGGACAGCGCTGGGGACACCTTC.

The chain uses TRBV10-3 and TRBJ2-2; 9 bases are shared with TRBD1. CDR1 is ENHRY and CDR2 is SYGVKD in the germline V gene. The CDR3 consists of 15 residues. V shed 4 bases, J shed 3 bases, and the junction held 3 bases outside the gene matches. The CDR3 DNA reads as TGTGCCATCAGTGGGGGACAGGGTGACACCGGGGAGCTGTTTTTT. Its protein product is CAISGGQGDTGELFF.

The chain carries TRBV29-1 and TRBJ2-2, with D maybe TRBD2 (5 bases). The V end was cut by 1 base, the J end by 6 bases, with 6 bases between. Germline lookup yields CDR1 SQVTM and CDR2 ANQGSEA. This CDR3 has 12 amino acids. The CDR3 DNA sequence: TGCAGCGTTGAAGTTAGCGCCGGGGAGCTGTTTTTT. It encodes CSVEVSAGELFF.

Ten or more counts support this clonotype. The chain combines TRBV29-1 with TRBJ2-1; possibly TRBD2 for D (6 bases). V was cut by 5 bases and J by 5 bases, with 16 bases left in between. CDR3 length: 14 amino acids. Germline V lookup: CDR1 SQVTM, CDR2 ANQGSEA. The CDR3 DNA sequence: TGCAGCGTTCTTGCGGGATCGTACAACAATGAGCAGTTCTTC. It encodes CSVLAGSYNNEQFF.

The CDR3 DNA reads TGTGCCAGCAGCCAAGGGACAGGCCTTTACGAGCAGTACTTC. This codes for CASSQGTGLYEQYF. The chain is built from TRBV3-1 and TRBJ2-7; 7 bases fit TRBD1. The CDR3 runs 14 residues. J lost 4 bases, V lost 1 base, and 4 bases had no gene match. CDR1 LGHDT and CDR2 YNNKEL come from the germline V gene (reference sequence).

The chain recombines TRBV7-6 with TRBJ2-7, with TRBD2 as a possible D gene (5 bases). V was cut by 0 bases and J by 0 bases, with 9 bases left in between. The CDR3 is made up of 15 amino acids. The germline V gene has CDR1 SGHVS and CDR2 FNYEAQ. The CDR3 sequence is CASSLAEASSYEQYF. The CDR3 DNA reads as TGTGCCAGCAGCTTAGCGGAGGCCAGCTCCTACGAGCAGTACTTC.

The chain employs TRBV11-2 and TRBJ2-2; perhaps TRBD1 as D (6 bases). Germline V gene lookup returns CDR1 SGHAT and CDR2 FQNNGV. The CDR3 is made up of 15 amino acids. Trimming left V 1 base short and J 5 bases short, with 11 bases between. CDR3: CASSLVNRDTGELFF. For the CDR3, the DNA is TGTGCCAGCAGCTTAGTGAACAGGGATACCGGGGAGCTGTTTTTT.

This chain joins TRBV30 and TRBJ2-1; no reliable D call. This CDR3 is 12 amino acids long. V was cut by 5 bases and J by 4 bases, with 9 bases left in between. The germline CDR1 and CDR2 sequences are GTSNPN and SVGIG (reference sequence). Here the CDR3 DNA reads TGTGCCTGGGGCAACACATACAATGAGCAGTTCTTC. Translated: CAWGNTYNEQFF.

CDR3 nucleotides: TGTGCTAGTGGTTTGTTCGGAGGAGAGACCCAGTACTTC. As protein: CASGLFGGETQYF. The V call is TRBV12-5, the J call TRBJ2-5; TRBD2 is a possible D gene (5 bases). The CDR3 length is 13 residues. V was clipped by 2 bases and J by 4 bases, with 8 bases between them. Per the germline V gene, CDR1 is LGHNT and CDR2 is FRNRAP.

With regard to this clonotype: Compared with germline, one end of the junction differs, possibly owing to a read error. The chain carries TRBV2 and TRBJ2-3; 11 nucleotides line up with TRBD2. Germline CDR1 and CDR2: SNHLY and FYNNEI. This CDR3 has 16 residues. CDR3 sequence (DNA): TGTGCCGGCAGTCGGAGACTAGCGGGAACCACAGATGCGCAGTGTTTT. Protein: CAGSRRLAGTTDAQCF.

This clonotype was counted between two and nine times. The rearrangement uses TRBV29-1 and TRBJ1-3; TRBD1 might be the D (6 bases). This CDR3 has 15 residues. The V and J ends lost 4 bases and 2 bases respectively, with 15 bases between them. In germline, CDR1 is SQVTM, CDR2 ANQGSEA. The CDR3 DNA follows: TGCAGCGTTGCCGGGGACAAAGGGGCTGGAAACACCATATATTTT. Amino acids: CSVAGDKGAGNTIYF.

This chain uses TRBV7-2 with TRBJ2-3; D unresolved. Between the trimmed V and J ends, which lost 1 base and 0 bases, there was a span of 8 bases. CDR1 is SGHTA and CDR2 is FQGNSA in the germline V gene. The CDR3 is made up of 15 amino acids. CDR3 sequence reads: CASSLEWGSTDTQYF. In DNA, the CDR3 is TGTGCCAGCAGCTTAGAGTGGGGTAGCACAGATACGCAGTATTTT.

The CDR3 sequence: CASSQDYSPGKSYGYTF. The CDR3 nucleotides are TGCGCCAGCAGCCAAGATTATTCCCCGGGAAAAAGCTATGGCTACACCTTC. The chain employs TRBV4-1 and TRBJ1-2; unclear D gene. V was shortened by 0 bases and J by 4 bases, with 18 bases between the two germline ends. This CDR3 is 17 amino acids long. CDR1 is MGHRA and CDR2 is YSYEKL in the germline V gene.

The genes are TRBV25-1 and TRBJ1-2; a possible D gene is TRBD1 (6 bases). CDR1 is MGHDK, CDR2 SYGVNS, per germline. This CDR3 is 13 amino acids long. Trimming cost V 4 bases and J 8 bases, with 14 bases left between them. CDR3 loop: CASSAYTGGGYTF. The CDR3 bases are TGTGCCAGCAGTGCCTATACGGGGGGCGGCTACACCTTC.

As concerns this clonotype: The junction departs from germline at one end; a sequencing error may be responsible. The chain employs TRBV9 and TRBJ2-3; 7 positions agree with TRBD2. The CDR3 consists of 16 residues. Germline CDR1 is SGDLS and CDR2 is YYNGEE. CDR3 DNA: TGTGCCGGCAGCGTAGCTCGCGGGAGCAGGGCAGATACGCAGTATTTT. It encodes CAGSVARGSRADTQYF.

The table lists this clonotype with a few counts. This chain uses TRBV7-2 with TRBJ2-5; 8 bases are shared with TRBD2. Germline CDR1 and CDR2: SGHTA and FQGNSA. After removal of 5 bases from V and 2 bases from J, the junction contained 16 bases not matched to a gene. CDR3 length: 18 amino acids. CDR3 amino acids: CASSLEAGGRRGQETQYF. The CDR3 nucleotides read TGTGCCAGCAGCCTTGAGGCGGGAGGAAGGCGTGGGCAAGAGACCCAGTACTTC.

About this clonotype: A junction boundary mismatches the germline segment, possibly from a read error. The V and J genes are TRBV11-3 and TRBJ1-4, with TRBD1 matching 9 bases. Germline V lookup: CDR1 SGHNT, CDR2 YENEEA. This CDR3 region has 15 residues. CDR3 nucleotide sequence: TGCGCCAGCAGCCTGTACCGGGACAGGGACGAAAAACTGTTTTTT. It codes for CASSLYRDRDEKLFF.

This clonotype occurred a few times. The rearrangement uses TRBV7-6 and TRBJ2-7; D perhaps matches TRBD2 (5 bases). The CDR3 is made up of 11 amino acids. Trimming stripped 5 bases from V and 5 bases from J, with 7 bases between. CDR1 SGHVS and CDR2 FNYEAQ come from the germline V gene. The CDR3 nucleotides are TGTGCCAGCAGCCGCGGGCACGAGCAGTACTTC. This translates into CASSRGHEQYF.

This clonotype was found once. The chain combines TRBV5-1 with TRBJ1-2; 7 bases are shared with TRBD1. The CDR3 has 13 residues. The V segment lost 4 bases and the J segment 8 bases; nucleotides outside the gene matches: 8. The germline V gene has CDR1 SGHRS and CDR2 YFSETQ. The CDR3 protein is CASSADRVDGYTF. CDR3 bases: TGCGCCAGCAGCGCAGACAGGGTAGACGGCTACACCTTC.

Concerning this clonotype itself: Sequence at one end of the junction differs from germline and may be a read error. This sequence joins TRBV2 and TRBJ2-1; TRBD2 matches at 7 bases. Germline V gene sequence: CDR1 SNHLY, CDR2 FYNNEI. This CDR3 region has 15 residues. The CDR3, as DNA: TGTGCCAGCGCGATGGGGGGAGGGTCCTACAATGAGCATTTCTTC. The encoded protein is CASAMGGGSYNEHFF.

The V call is TRBV10-3, the J call TRBJ2-3; 7 bases are a match to TRBD2. The CDR3 is 14 amino acids. V lost 10 bases and J lost 2; bases outside the gene matches: 9. From germline, CDR1 is ENHRY and CDR2 SYGVKD. Written as DNA, the CDR3 is TGTGCCACCGTTAGGCAGCGGGACACAGATACGCAGTATTTT. This encodes CATVRQRDTDTQYF.

For this clonotype: At one end the junction does not follow the germline gene, possibly because of a read error. The J gene is TRBJ1-5, the V gene TRBV5-1; 7 bases line up with TRBD1. This CDR3 is 15 amino acids long. In germline, CDR1 is SGHRS, CDR2 YFSETQ. DNA of the CDR3: TGCGCCAGCTGCTTGGAGGGGGCGAACAATCAGCCCCAGCATTTT. Its translation: CASCLEGANNQPQHF.

The chain employs TRBV5-6 and TRBJ2-7; 8 bases are a match to TRBD2. Per germline, CDR1 SGHDT and CDR2 YYEEEE. The CDR3 contains 15 residues. J was trimmed by 5 bases and V by 4 bases; bases with no gene match: 11. CDR3 loop: CASSLRGLAVHEQYF. DNA of the CDR3: TGTGCCAGCAGCCTCCGAGGACTAGCCGTCCACGAGCAGTACTTC.